The subject of this entry is one T cell receptor beta chain. This table comes from immunoSEQ multiplex PCR, and its TCRdb copy is limited to in-frame clones, with some not included. The sample carries some 210,000 clones, roughly 86% recorded once. CDR3 length: 14 amino acids. The germline V gene encodes CDR1 LNHDA and CDR2 SQIVND (reference sequence). V shed 7 bases and J shed 2 bases, with 11 bases lying between them. The sample belongs to a study of blood T cell repertoires in COVID-19. On the study more broadly: Researchers got acute and convalescent COVID-19 samples from the United States, Italy and Spain.

The sequence derives from a man aged 18 to 29 with acute COVID-19. The V gene is TRBV19, the J gene TRBJ2-2; tentative D call: TRBD1 (6 bases). The sequencing input was PBMCs or T cells enriched from blood (not recorded which). In DNA, the CDR3 is TGTGCCAGTAAACAGGGACCCAACACCGGGGAGCTGTTTTTT. The encoded protein is CASKQGPNTGELFF.